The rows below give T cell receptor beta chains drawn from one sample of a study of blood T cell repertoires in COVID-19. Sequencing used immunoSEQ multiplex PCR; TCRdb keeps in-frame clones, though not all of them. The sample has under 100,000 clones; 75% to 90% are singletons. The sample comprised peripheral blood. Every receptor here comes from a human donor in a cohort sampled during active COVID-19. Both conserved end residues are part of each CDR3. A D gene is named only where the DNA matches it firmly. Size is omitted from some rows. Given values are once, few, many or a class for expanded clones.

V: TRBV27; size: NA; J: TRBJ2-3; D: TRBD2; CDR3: CASRGDYGDTQYF; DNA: TGTGCCAGCCGGGGGGACTACGGGGATACGCAGTATTTT
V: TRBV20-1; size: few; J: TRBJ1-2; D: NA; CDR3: CSARGEDGYTF; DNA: TGCAGTGCTAGAGGGGAGGATGGCTACACCTTC
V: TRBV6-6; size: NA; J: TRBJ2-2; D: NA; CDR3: CASSYAGTGELFF; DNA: TGTGCCAGCAGTTACGCGGGCACCGGGGAGCTGTTTTTT
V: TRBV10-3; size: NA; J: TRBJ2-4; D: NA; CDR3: CAISENDREEGYIQYF; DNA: TGTGCCATCAGTGAAAATGACAGGGAGGAAGGGTACATTCAGTACTTC
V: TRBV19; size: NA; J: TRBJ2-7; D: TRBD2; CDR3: CASGPAGLAAYEQYF; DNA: TGTGCCAGTGGGCCTGCGGGACTAGCGGCCTACGAGCAGTACTTC
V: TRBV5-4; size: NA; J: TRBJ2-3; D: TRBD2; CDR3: CASSPGGDGSTDTQYF; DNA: TGTGCCAGCAGCCCTGGGGGGGACGGTAGCACAGATACGCAGTATTTT
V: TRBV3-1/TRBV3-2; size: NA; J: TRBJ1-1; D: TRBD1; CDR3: CASSRRGTGIEAFF; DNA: TGTGCCAGCAGCCGGCGAGGGACAGGTATTGAAGCTTTCTTT
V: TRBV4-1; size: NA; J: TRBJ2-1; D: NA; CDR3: CASSQGAGSYNEQFF; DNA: TGCGCCAGCAGCCAAGGGGCGGGATCCTACAATGAGCAGTTCTTC
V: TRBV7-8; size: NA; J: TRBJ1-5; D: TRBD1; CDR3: CASSPQDRDQPQHF; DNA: TGTGCCAGCAGCCCACAGGACAGGGATCAGCCCCAGCATTTT
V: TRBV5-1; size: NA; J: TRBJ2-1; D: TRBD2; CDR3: CASSTQRESYNEQFF; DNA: TGCGCCAGCAGCACGCAGCGGGAGTCTTACAATGAGCAGTTCTTC
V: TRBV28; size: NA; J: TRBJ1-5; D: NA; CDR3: CASRLGRQPQHF; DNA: TGTGCCAGCAGACTAGGGCGTCAGCCCCAGCATTTT
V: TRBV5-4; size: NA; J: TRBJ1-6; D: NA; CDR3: CASSPKQGSSPLHF; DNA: TGTGCCAGCAGCCCAAAACAAGGGAGTTCACCCCTCCACTTT
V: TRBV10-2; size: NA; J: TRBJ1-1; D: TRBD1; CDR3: CASSESAGQGVGAFF; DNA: TGCGCCAGCAGTGAGTCGGCCGGACAGGGGGTTGGAGCTTTCTTT
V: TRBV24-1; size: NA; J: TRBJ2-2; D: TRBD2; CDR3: CATSVGASGITGELFF; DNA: TGTGCCACCAGTGTCGGCGCTAGCGGGATTACCGGGGAGCTGTTTTTT
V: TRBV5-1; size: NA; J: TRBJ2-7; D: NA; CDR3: CASSLSGGAYEQYF; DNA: TGCGCCAGCAGCCTTAGCGGAGGAGCCTACGAGCAGTACTTC
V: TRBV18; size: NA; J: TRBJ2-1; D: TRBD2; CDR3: CASSPSSGQYNEQFF; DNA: TGTGCCAGCTCACCTTCTAGCGGGCAATACAATGAGCAGTTCTTC
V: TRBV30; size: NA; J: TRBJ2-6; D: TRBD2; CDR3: CAWKLVRPSGPSGANVLTF; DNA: TGTGCCTGGAAGCTCGTCCGGCCTAGCGGGCCCTCTGGGGCCAACGTCCTGACTTTC
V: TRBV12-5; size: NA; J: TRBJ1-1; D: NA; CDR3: CASGLVPGSEAFF; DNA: TGTGCTAGTGGTTTGGTACCCGGGAGCGAAGCTTTCTTT
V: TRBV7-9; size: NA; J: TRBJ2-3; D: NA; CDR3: CASSSRVGPLWDTQYF; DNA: TGTGCCAGCAGCTCGAGGGTAGGGCCTTTGTGGGATACGCAGTATTTT
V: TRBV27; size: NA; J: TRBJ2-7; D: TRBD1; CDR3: CASSDPRGGAYEQYF; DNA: TGTGCCAGCAGTGACCCCCGAGGGGGCGCGTACGAGCAGTACTTC